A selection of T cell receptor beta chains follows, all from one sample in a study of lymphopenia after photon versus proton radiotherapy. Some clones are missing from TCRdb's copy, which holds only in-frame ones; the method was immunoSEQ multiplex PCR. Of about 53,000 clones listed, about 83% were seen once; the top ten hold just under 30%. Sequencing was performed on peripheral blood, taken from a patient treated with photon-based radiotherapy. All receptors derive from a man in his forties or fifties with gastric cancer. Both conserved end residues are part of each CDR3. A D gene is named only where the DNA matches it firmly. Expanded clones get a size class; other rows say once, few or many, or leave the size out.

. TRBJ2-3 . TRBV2 TGTGCCAGCAGTGAATCGGCAGTTGTAGCGCAGTATTTT CASSESAVVAQYF
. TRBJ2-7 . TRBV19 TGTGCCAGTAGTTCCGGGACTTGGGGACCAAACGAGCAGTACTTC CASSSGTWGPNEQYF
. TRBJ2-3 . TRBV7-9 TGTGCCAGCAGCTACAAGACCGGCCCCGCAGATACGCAGTATTTT CASSYKTGPADTQYF
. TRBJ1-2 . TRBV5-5 TGTGCCAGCAGCTTGGCCGCGGGGGATAACTATGGCTACACCTTC CASSLAAGDNYGYTF
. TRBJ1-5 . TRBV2 TGTGCCAGCAGTGAAGCAGGGCCTTACAATCAGCCCCAGCATTTT CASSEAGPYNQPQHF
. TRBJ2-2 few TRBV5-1 TGCGCCAGCAGCGGGACACCTCGCGGCACCGGGGAGCTGTTTTTT CASSGTPRGTGELFF
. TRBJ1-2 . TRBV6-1 TGTGCCAGCAGTGAAGTCTGGACCGTTGATGGCTACACCTTC CASSEVWTVDGYTF
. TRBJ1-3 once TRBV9 TGTGCCAGCAGCACTACATGGACGGCGGGAAACACCATATATTTT CASSTTWTAGNTIYF
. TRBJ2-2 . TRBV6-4 TGTGCCAGCAGTGACTTACAGGGCCACGGGGAGCTGTTTTTT CASSDLQGHGELFF
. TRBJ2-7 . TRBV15 TGTGCCACCAGCAGAGATCAGGCAGTCTCCTACGAGCAGTACTTC CATSRDQAVSYEQYF
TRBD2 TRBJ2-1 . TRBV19 TGTGCCAGTAGTAAGCGGGGCAGGGTCGATGAGCAGTTCTTC CASSKRGRVDEQFF
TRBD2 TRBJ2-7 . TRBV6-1 TGTGCCAGCAGTGACGTGACTAGCGGGGGAGCCTACGAGCAGTACTTC CASSDVTSGGAYEQYF
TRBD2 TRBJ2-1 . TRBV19 TGTGCCAGTAGTGACCCCGGGACTAGCGGGAGGTGGGATGAGCAGTTCTTC CASSDPGTSGRWDEQFF
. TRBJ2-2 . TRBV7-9 TGTGCCAGCAGCTTACAGGGGTCGGCCGGGGAGCTGTTTTTT CASSLQGSAGELFF
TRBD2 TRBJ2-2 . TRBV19 TGTGCCAGTAGGTTAGCGGGAGTCACCGGGGAGCTGTTTTTT CASRLAGVTGELFF
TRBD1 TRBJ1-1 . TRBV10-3 TGTGCCACCGGGGCAGGGGGCCTGAACACTGAAGCTTTCTTT CATGAGGLNTEAFF
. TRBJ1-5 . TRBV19 TGTGCCAGTAGTATAGACCGGACGAGCAATCAGCCCCAGCATTTT CASSIDRTSNQPQHF
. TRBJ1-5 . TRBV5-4 TGTGCCAGCAGCTTGGAACGGGGTAAGCCCCAGCATTTT CASSLERGKPQHF
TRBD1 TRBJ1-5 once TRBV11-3 TGTGCCAGCAGCTTATACCCCGACACCACCCTGACAGGGGATCAGCCCCAGCATTTT CASSLYPDTTLTGDQPQHF
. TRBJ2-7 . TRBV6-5 TGTGCCAGCAGTGAAGAGCTCTCAGCATACTTC CASSEELSAYF
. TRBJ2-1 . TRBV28 TGTGCCACTTTTGGGCGGGACTCCTACAATGAGCAGTTCTTC CATFGRDSYNEQFF
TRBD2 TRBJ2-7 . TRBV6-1 TGTGCCAGCAGTGGGGGACTAGCGGGAGGGAGGTCCTACGAGCAGTACTTC CASSGGLAGGRSYEQYF
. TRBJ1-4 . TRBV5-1 TGCGCCAGCAGCTTGGCCGGGACGTCTAATGAAAAACTGTTTTTT CASSLAGTSNEKLFF
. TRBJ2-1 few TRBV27 TGTGCCAGCAGTGAGGACGGAGGTCGCAATGAGCAGTTCTTC CASSEDGGRNEQFF
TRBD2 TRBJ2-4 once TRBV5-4 TGTGCCAGCAGCTTTCAGACTAGCGGAGTAGCCAAAAACATTCAGTACTTC CASSFQTSGVAKNIQYF
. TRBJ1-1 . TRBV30 TGTGCCTGGAAGAAGGGTGGTTGGGCTTTCTTT CAWKKGGWAFF
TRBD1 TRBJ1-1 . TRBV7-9 TGTGCCAGCAGCATATACAGGGGTACTGAAGCTTTCTTT CASSIYRGTEAFF
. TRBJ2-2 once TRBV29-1 TGCAGCGTTGCACAGAGCCCTAGGGGGGAGTTCACCGGGGAGCTGTTTTTT CSVAQSPRGEFTGELFF
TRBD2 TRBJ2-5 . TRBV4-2 TGTGCCAGCAGCCAAGTTTCTGGGGAGGGCGGGGAGACCCAGTACTTC CASSQVSGEGGETQYF
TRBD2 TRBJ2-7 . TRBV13 TGTGCCAGCAGCTTAGGAGGACTAGCGGCCTCCTACGAGCAGTACTTC CASSLGGLAASYEQYF
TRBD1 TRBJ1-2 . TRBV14 TGTGCCAGCAGCCAAGGACCGAGACAGGGGATTAACTATGGCTACACCTTC CASSQGPRQGINYGYTF
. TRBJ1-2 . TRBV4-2 TGTGCCAGCAGCCAAGATGACACAAATTATGGCTACACCTTC CASSQDDTNYGYTF
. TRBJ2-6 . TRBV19 TGTGCCAGTACCGACGGGGGACGGAGCTCTGGGGCCAACGTCCTGACTTTC CASTDGGRSSGANVLTF
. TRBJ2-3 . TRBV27 TGTGCCAGCAGTGGGGTCTCAGATACGCAGTATTTT CASSGVSDTQYF
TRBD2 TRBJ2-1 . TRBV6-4 TGTGCCAGCAGTGAAGGGCTAGCGGGAAGCCATGAGCAGTTCTTC CASSEGLAGSHEQFF
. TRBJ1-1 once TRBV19 TGTGCCAGTAGTATAGCCGCGGAGAACACTGAAGCTTTCTTT CASSIAAENTEAFF
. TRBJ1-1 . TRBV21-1 TGTGCCAGCACTCCGGGACAGGGGTTCACTGAAGCTTTCTTT CASTPGQGFTEAFF
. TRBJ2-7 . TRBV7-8 TGTGCCAGCAGCTTACCCCGACAGGGAGGGAGCTCCTACGAGCAGTACTTC CASSLPRQGGSSYEQYF
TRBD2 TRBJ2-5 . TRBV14 TGTGCCAGCAGCCAGTTAGCGGGAGGGGGAGAGACCCAGTACTTC CASSQLAGGGETQYF